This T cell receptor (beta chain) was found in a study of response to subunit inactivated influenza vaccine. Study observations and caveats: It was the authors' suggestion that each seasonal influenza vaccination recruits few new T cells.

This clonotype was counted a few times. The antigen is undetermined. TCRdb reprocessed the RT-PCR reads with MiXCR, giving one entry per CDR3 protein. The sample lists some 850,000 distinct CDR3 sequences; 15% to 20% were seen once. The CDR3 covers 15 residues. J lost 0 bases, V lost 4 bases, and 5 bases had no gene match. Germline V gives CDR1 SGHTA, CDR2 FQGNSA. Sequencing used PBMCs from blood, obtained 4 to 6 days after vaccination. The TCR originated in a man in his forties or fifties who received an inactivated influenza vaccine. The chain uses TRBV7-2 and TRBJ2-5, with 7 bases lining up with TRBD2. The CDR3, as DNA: TGTGCCAGCAGCTCTGCCGGGAGGTACCAAGAGACCCAGTACTTC. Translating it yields CASSSAGRYQETQYF.